The 24 T cell receptor beta chains below come from one sample, sequenced in a study of cytomegalovirus exposure and HLA in healthy donors. PCR employed 60 Vbeta and 13 Jbeta primers. The table came from immunoSEQ multiplex PCR; TCRdb's copy has only in-frame clones and leaves some out. The sample has under 150,000 clones; over 65% are singletons. The sample was PBMCs. The receptors were sampled from a woman in her thirties or forties in good health and CMV-seronegative.

The chain links TRBV7-9 to TRBJ1-6, with a weak D call TRBD1 (5 bases). The CDR3 covers 13 residues. The germline V and J ends were trimmed by 5 bases and 8 bases, with 10 bases remaining between them. The germline CDR1 and CDR2 sequences are SEHNR and FQNEAQ (reference sequence). For the CDR3, the DNA is TGTGCCAGCAGCCGATCGACAGATTCACCCCTCCACTTT. Translated, it gives CASSRSTDSPLHF.

The sample holds a few counts of this clone. The junction shows a germline mismatch at one end, possibly a read error. The rearrangement joins TRBV7-9 to TRBJ2-1; D uncertain. Germline CDR1 reads SEHNR; CDR2 reads FQNEAQ (reference sequence). CDR3 size: 11 residues. The CDR3 is CSSSLYNEQFF. The CDR3 nucleotides are TGTTCCAGCAGCCTCTACAATGAGCAGTTCTTC.

Only one count was recorded for this clone. The chain employs TRBV18 and TRBJ2-5; 9 nucleotides match TRBD1. With the DNA end fitting TRBJ2-7 better, the J assignment may be wrong. Germline CDR1 reads KGHSH; CDR2 reads LQKENI. The CDR3 contains 13 residues. CDR3 in amino acids: CASSGTGNYEQYF. The DNA of the CDR3 is TGTGCCAGCTCAGGGACAGGGAACTACGAGCAGTACTTC.

V and J are TRBV4-3 and TRBJ2-7, with D unresolved. V lost 1 base to trimming and J lost 2 bases, with 12 bases between them. The CDR3 runs 15 residues. Per germline, CDR1 LGHNA and CDR2 YSLEER. In nucleotides, the CDR3 is TGCGCCAGCAGCCAAGTTGTGGAGCCGACCTACGAGCAGTACTTC. Residues: CASSQVVEPTYEQYF.

With respect to this clone: The junction does not match germline at one end; this may be a read error. Other DNA sequences in this specimen translate into the identical CDR3. The genes are TRBV6-6 and TRBJ1-1, with TRBD1 identical over 9 bases. Germline CDR1 reads MNHNY; CDR2 reads SVGAGI (reference sequence). The CDR3 consists of 14 residues. As DNA, the CDR3 is TGTGCCAGCACCCAACAGGGGGCAGGTACTGAGGCTTTCTTT. It encodes CASTQQGAGTEAFF.

This sequence joins TRBV10-3 and TRBJ1-3; TRBD1 aligns across 7 bases. V dropped 8 bases and J dropped 0; count of bases not matched to a gene: 1. The CDR3 sequence is 13 residues long. The germline gives CDR1 ENHRY, CDR2 SYGVKD. For the CDR3, the DNA is TGTGCCATCGGACAGGACTCTGGAAACACCATATATTTT. This codes for CAIGQDSGNTIYF.

The V and J genes are TRBV18 and TRBJ2-1; unclear D gene. V lost 2 bases and J 5 bases, leaving 7 bases between the germline ends. The CDR3 consists of 13 residues. CDR1 is KGHSH and CDR2 is LQKENI in the germline V gene. The CDR3 coding sequence is TGTGCCAGCTCACCAACGGCGGACAATGAGCAGTTCTTC. It yields the protein CASSPTADNEQFF.

The J gene is TRBJ2-5, the V gene TRBV19; 7 nucleotides line up with TRBD1. Germline V lookup: CDR1 LNHDA, CDR2 SQIVND (reference sequence). V was clipped by 8 bases and J by 0 bases; unmatched bases: 9. The CDR3 is 15 amino acids. In DNA, the CDR3 is TGTGCCAGTGGGGAGACAGGGTGGTACCAAGAGACCCAGTACTTC. Its protein product is CASGETGWYQETQYF. The whole variable domain, filled in from reference TRBV19 and TRBJ2-5, reads DGGITQSPKYLFRKEGQNVTLSCEQNLNHDAMYWYRQDPGQGLRLIYYSQIVNDFQKGDIAEGYSVSREKKESFPLTVTSAQKNPTAFYLCASGETGWYQETQYFGPGTRLLVL.

The rearrangement links TRBV5-1 to TRBJ2-5; TRBD2 is a possible D gene (5 bases). The germline CDR1 and CDR2 sequences are SGHRS and YFSETQ. The CDR3 is 14 residues long. The ends were cut back, 2 bases at V and 5 bases at J, with 13 bases in the middle. This chain's CDR3 is CASSLGLGRETQYF. The CDR3 DNA sequence: TGCGCCAGCAGCTTAGGACTGGGTCGTGAGACCCAGTACTTC.

The chain carries TRBV2 and TRBJ2-7, with a possible D match to TRBD1 (6 bases). Trimming shortened V by 5 bases and J by 2 bases, and 13 bases separated the two germline ends. The CDR3 covers 14 residues. Germline V CDR1 and CDR2: SNHLY, FYNNEI. CDR3 sequence: CASSSGTSPYEQYF. CDR3 DNA sequence: TGTGCCAGCAGTTCCGGGACATCCCCCTACGAGCAGTACTTC.

J is TRBJ1-5 and V is TRBV19; D is unresolved. V was clipped by 9 bases and J by 0 bases, with 12 bases between them. The germline V gene encodes CDR1 LNHDA and CDR2 SQIVND (reference sequence). This CDR3 is built from 14 residues. CDR3: CASTDTYSNQPQHF. As DNA, the CDR3 is TGTGCCAGCACCGACACTTATAGCAATCAGCCCCAGCATTTT.

CDR3 in amino acids: CASRRDRNYGYTF. CDR3 coding DNA: TGTGCCAGCAGACGGGACAGGAACTATGGCTACACCTTC. The chain has TRBV6-1 and TRBJ1-2; TRBD1 matches at 8 bases. The CDR3 length is 13 residues. Trimming cost V 6 bases and J 2 bases; bases outside gene matches: 2. The germline CDR1 and CDR2 sequences are MNHNS and SASEGT.

This chain joins TRBV7-2 and TRBJ2-3; D might be TRBD2 (6 bases). The CDR3 length is 15 residues. The germline gives CDR1 SGHTA, CDR2 FQGNSA. V dropped 5 bases and J dropped 2 bases, with 14 bases sitting between them. CDR3 region: CASSPLRGNTDTQYF. In nucleotides, the CDR3 is TGTGCCAGCAGCCCTCTACGGGGGAACACAGATACGCAGTATTTT.

V and J are TRBV9 and TRBJ2-7; D call uncertain. The CDR3 covers 15 residues. Germline V gene lookup returns CDR1 SGDLS and CDR2 YYNGEE. Trimming cost V 0 bases and J 6 bases, with 16 bases left between them. The CDR3 region has the DNA TGTGCCAGCAGCGTAGTTCCGTCTCTGTCGAGCGAGCAGTACTTC. Translation: CASSVVPSLSSEQYF. Based on the CDR3 plus reference TRBV9 and TRBJ2-7, the full variable domain is DSGVTQTPKHLITATGQRVTLRCSPRSGDLSVYWYQQSLDQGLQFLIQYYNGEERAKGNILERFSAQQFPDLHSELNLSSLELGDSALYFCASSVVPSLSSEQYFGPGTRLTVT.

The chain links TRBV15 to TRBJ2-1; 9 nucleotides line up with TRBD2. V trimming: 0 bases; J trimming: 9 bases; junction bases outside the gene matches: 9. This CDR3 has 16 amino acids. Germline CDR1 LNHNV, CDR2 YYDKDF (reference sequence). CDR3 bases: TGTGCCACCAGCAGAGATCAGCTAGCGGGATTTGGTGAGCAGTTCTTC. It encodes CATSRDQLAGFGEQFF. Full variable domain (rest looked up from reference TRBV15 and TRBJ2-1): DAMVIQNPRYQVTQFGKPVTLSCSQTLNHNVMYWYQQKSSQAPKLLFHYYDKDFNNEADTPDNFQSRRPNTSFCFLDIRSPGLGDTAMYLCATSRDQLAGFGEQFFGPGTRLTVL.

This chain joins TRBV2 and TRBJ2-2; D remains unclear. The V gene's germline CDR1 is SNHLY and CDR2 FYNNEI. The CDR3 is 14 residues long. Trimming stripped 7 bases from V and 6 bases from J, with 15 bases between. CDR3 sequence reads: CASNQQRQAGELFF. CDR3 DNA sequence: TGTGCCAGCAATCAGCAGCGCCAAGCCGGGGAGCTGTTTTTT.

The chain uses TRBV7-2 and TRBJ1-6; weak D call: TRBD1 (5 bases). The CDR3 is made up of 19 amino acids. Trimming pared 6 bases from V and 3 bases from J, leaving 24 bases between. CDR1 SGHTA and CDR2 FQGNSA come from the germline V gene. CDR3 in DNA: TGTGCCAGCAGTTTCCGCCCCCTTCGACAGTCGAGCTATAATTCACCCCTCCACTTT. This sequence encodes CASSFRPLRQSSYNSPLHF.

In its sample, this clone was seen a few times. The chain uses TRBV27 and TRBJ2-2; TRBD2 matches 11 bases. Losses at the gene ends were 3 bases for V and 2 bases for J; bases not matched to a gene: 5. CDR1 is MNHEY, CDR2 SMNVEV, per germline (reference sequence). The CDR3 sequence is 17 residues long. This chain's CDR3 is CASSFYRLAGNTGELFF. The CDR3 region has the DNA TGTGCCAGCAGTTTTTACCGACTAGCGGGAAACACCGGGGAGCTGTTTTTT.

This chain links TRBV4-2 with TRBJ2-3; D may be TRBD2 (6 bases). Trimming took 0 bases from V and 0 from J, leaving 19 bases between them. From germline, CDR1 is LGHNA and CDR2 YNFKEQ. This CDR3 comprises 19 residues. Written as DNA, the CDR3 is TGTGCCAGCAGCCAAGAAGGCGAGCGGGCGTTCTCTAGCACAGATACGCAGTATTTT. Encoded protein: CASSQEGERAFSSTDTQYF.

This chain joins TRBV5-6 and TRBJ2-1; 12 nucleotides match TRBD1. V lost 2 bases to trimming and J lost 7 bases; unmatched junction nucleotides: 7. Germline-derived CDR1 and CDR2 are SGHDT and YYEEEE. This CDR3 is built from 16 residues. CDR3 loop: CASSLPGQGAMNEQFF. Written as DNA, the CDR3 is TGTGCCAGCAGCTTACCGGGACAGGGGGCGATGAATGAGCAGTTCTTC. The full variable domain, rest sourced from reference TRBV5-6 and TRBJ2-1, is DAGVTQSPTHLIKTRGQQVTLRCSPKSGHDTVSWYQQALGQGPQFIFQYYEEEERQRGNFPDRFSGHQFPNYSSELNVNALLLGDSALYLCASSLPGQGAMNEQFFGPGTRLTVL.

A note on this clone: In this CDR3 the conserved last residue, phenylalanine or tryptophan, is missing, so a read error is likely. The CDR3 sequence: CASSQDGSTGLYSNQPQHL. CDR3 nucleotide sequence: TGTGCCAGCAGCCAAGATGGGTCGACAGGGCTCTATAGCAATCAGCCCCAGCATCTT. J is TRBJ1-5 and V is TRBV4-2, with 7 bases fitting TRBD1. With 0 bases clipped from V and 0 bases from J, the junction kept 11 bases outside the gene matches. The V gene's germline CDR1 is LGHNA and CDR2 YNFKEQ. This CDR3 comprises 19 residues.

The V and J genes are TRBV20-1 and TRBJ2-7, with 7 positions matching TRBD2. This CDR3 spans 11 amino acids. Germline V gene data show CDR1 as DFQATT and CDR2 as SNEGSKA (reference sequence). This chain's CDR3 is CRVGGAYEQYF. In DNA, the CDR3 is TGCAGGGTGGGGGGGGCCTACGAGCAGTACTTC.

This rearrangement joins TRBV5-1 to TRBJ1-1, with TRBD1 as a possible D gene (5 bases). Trimming cost V 3 bases and J 0 bases, with 15 bases left between them. CDR1 and CDR2 from the germline V gene are SGHRS and YFSETQ. CDR3 length equals 16 residues. CDR3 nucleotides: TGCGCCAGCAGCTCCCGACCGGGGGTCATGAACACTGAAGCTTTCTTT. Translation gives CASSSRPGVMNTEAFF.

There are a few counts of this clone. The CDR3 sequence: CASESVEQVPTF. CDR3 sequence (DNA): TGTGCCAGCGAGTCGGTAGAGCAGGTCCCCACCTTC. The chain links TRBV18 to TRBJ1-2; unclear D gene. V was trimmed by 8 bases and J by 13 bases, leaving 20 bases between them. Germline lookup yields CDR1 KGHSH and CDR2 LQKENI. This CDR3 spans 12 amino acids.